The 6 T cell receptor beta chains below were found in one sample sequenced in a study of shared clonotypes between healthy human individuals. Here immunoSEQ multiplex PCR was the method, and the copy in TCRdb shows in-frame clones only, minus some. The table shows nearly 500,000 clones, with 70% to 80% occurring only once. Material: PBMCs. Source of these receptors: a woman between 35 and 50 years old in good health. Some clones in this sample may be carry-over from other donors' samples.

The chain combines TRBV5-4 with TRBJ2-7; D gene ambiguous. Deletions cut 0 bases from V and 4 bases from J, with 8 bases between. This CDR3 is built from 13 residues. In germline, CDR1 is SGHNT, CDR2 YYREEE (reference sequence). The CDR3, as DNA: TGTGCCAGCAGCTTGGACCTCGGATACGAGCAGTACTTC. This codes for CASSLDLGYEQYF.

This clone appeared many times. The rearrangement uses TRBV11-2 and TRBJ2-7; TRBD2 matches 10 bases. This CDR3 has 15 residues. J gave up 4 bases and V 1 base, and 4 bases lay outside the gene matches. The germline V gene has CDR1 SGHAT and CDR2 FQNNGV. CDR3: CASSLGVAGGYEQYF. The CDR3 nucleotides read TGTGCCAGCAGCTTAGGGGTAGCGGGAGGTTACGAGCAGTACTTC. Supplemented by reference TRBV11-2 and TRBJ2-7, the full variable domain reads EAGVAQSPRYKIIEKRQSVAFWCNPISGHATLYWYQQILGQGPKLLIQFQNNGVVDDSQLPKDRFSAERLKGVDSTLKIQPAKLEDSAVYLCASSLGVAGGYEQYFGPGTRLTVT.

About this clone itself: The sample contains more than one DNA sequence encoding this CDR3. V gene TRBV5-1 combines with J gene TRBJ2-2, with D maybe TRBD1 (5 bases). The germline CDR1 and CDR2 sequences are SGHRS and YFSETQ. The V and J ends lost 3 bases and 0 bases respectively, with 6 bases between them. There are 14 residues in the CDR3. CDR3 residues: CASSSTANTGELFF. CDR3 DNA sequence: TGCGCCAGCAGCTCGACAGCGAACACCGGGGAGCTGTTTTTT.

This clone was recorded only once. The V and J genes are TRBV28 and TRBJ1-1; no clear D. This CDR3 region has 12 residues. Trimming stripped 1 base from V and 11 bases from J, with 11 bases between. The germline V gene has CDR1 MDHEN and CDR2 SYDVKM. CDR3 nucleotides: TGTGCCAGCAGTTTATTGCTAGGAAGGGCTTTCTTT. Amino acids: CASSLLLGRAFF.

The CDR3 sequence is CASSLDSGGEQYF. The CDR3 bases are TGCGCCAGCAGCTTGGATTCAGGTGGCGAGCAGTACTTC. The rearrangement joins TRBV5-1 to TRBJ2-7; D remains unclear. CDR1 SGHRS and CDR2 YFSETQ come from the germline V gene. V was shortened by 0 bases and J by 6 bases, with 10 bases between the two germline ends. The CDR3 loop spans 13 amino acids.

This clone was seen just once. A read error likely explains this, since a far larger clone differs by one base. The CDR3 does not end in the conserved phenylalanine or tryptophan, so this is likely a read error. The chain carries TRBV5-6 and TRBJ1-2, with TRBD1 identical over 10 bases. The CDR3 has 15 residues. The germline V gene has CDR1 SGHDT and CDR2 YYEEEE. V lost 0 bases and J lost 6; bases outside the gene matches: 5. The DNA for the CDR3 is TGTGCCAGCAGCTTGGTGACAGGGACAGGGGATGGCTACACCTCC. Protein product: CASSLVTGTGDGYTS.